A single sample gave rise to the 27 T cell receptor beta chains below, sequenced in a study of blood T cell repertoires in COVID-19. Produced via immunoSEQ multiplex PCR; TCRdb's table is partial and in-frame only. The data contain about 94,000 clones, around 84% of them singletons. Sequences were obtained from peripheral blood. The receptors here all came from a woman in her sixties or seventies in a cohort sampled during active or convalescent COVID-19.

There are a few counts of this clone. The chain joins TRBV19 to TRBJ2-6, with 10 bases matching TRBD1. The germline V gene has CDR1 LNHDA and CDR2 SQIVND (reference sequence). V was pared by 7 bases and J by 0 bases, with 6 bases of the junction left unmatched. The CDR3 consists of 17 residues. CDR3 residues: CASNIWTGGSGANVLTF. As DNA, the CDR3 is TGTGCCAGTAATATTTGGACAGGGGGCTCTGGGGCCAACGTCCTGACTTTC. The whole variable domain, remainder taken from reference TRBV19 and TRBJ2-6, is DGGITQSPKYLFRKEGQNVTLSCEQNLNHDAMYWYRQDPGQGLRLIYYSQIVNDFQKGDIAEGYSVSREKKESFPLTVTSAQKNPTAFYLCASNIWTGGSGANVLTFGAGSRLTVL.

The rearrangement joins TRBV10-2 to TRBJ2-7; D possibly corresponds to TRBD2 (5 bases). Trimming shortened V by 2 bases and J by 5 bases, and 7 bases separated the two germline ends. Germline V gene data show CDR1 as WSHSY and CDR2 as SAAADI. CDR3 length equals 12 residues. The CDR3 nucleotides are TGCGCCAGCAGTGAGAACGGGAACGAGCAGTACTTC. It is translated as CASSENGNEQYF.

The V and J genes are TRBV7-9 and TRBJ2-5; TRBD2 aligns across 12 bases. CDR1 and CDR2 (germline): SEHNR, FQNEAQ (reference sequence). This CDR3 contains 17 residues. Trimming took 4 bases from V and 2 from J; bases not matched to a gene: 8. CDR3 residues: CASSSPGTSGRQETQYF. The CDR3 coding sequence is TGTGCCAGCAGCTCCCCCGGAACTAGCGGGAGGCAAGAGACCCAGTACTTC. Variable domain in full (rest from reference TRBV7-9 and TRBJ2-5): DTGVSQNPRHKITKRGQNVTFRCDPISEHNRLYWYRQTLGQGPEFLTYFQNEAQLEKSRLLSDRFSAERPKGSFSTLEIQRTEQGDSAMYLCASSSPGTSGRQETQYFGPGTRLLVL.

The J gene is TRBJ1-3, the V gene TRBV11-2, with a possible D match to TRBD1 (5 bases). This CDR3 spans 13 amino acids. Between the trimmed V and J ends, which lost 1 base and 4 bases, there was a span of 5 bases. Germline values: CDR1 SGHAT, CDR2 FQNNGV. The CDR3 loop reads CASSLGGGNTIYF. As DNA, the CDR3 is TGTGCCAGCAGCTTAGGGGGCGGAAACACCATATATTTT.

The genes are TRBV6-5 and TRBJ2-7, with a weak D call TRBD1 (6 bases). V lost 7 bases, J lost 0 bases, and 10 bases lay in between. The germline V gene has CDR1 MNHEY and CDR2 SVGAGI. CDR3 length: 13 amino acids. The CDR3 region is CASMRTDSYEQYF. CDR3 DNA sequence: TGTGCCAGCATGAGGACAGACTCCTACGAGCAGTACTTC.

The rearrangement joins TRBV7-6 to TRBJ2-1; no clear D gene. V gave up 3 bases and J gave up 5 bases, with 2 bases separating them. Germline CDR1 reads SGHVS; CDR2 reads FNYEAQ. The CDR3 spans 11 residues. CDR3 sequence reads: CASSFNNEQFF. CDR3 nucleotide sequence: TGTGCCAGCAGCTTTAACAATGAGCAGTTCTTC.

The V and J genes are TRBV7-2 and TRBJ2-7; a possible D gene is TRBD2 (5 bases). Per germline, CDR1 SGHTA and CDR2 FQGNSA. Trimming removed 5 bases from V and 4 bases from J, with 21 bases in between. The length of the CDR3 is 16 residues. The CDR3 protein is CASSRLDGLRVYEQYF. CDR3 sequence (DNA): TGTGCCAGCAGCCGTCTCGACGGCCTGAGGGTGTACGAGCAGTACTTC.

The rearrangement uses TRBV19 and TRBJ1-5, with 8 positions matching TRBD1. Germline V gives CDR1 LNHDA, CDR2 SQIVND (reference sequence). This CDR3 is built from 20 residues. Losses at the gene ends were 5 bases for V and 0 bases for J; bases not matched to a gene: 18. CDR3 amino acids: CASSRYTWARDRPSNQPQHF. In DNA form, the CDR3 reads TGTGCCAGTAGTCGATATACCTGGGCCCGGGACAGGCCTAGCAATCAGCCCCAGCATTTT.

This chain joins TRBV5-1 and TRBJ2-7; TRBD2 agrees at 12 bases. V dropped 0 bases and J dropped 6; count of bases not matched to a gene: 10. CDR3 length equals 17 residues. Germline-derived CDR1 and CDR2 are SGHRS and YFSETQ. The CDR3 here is CASSLGLAGAGSAEQYF. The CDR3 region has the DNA TGCGCCAGCAGCTTGGGACTAGCGGGAGCTGGGTCGGCCGAGCAGTACTTC.

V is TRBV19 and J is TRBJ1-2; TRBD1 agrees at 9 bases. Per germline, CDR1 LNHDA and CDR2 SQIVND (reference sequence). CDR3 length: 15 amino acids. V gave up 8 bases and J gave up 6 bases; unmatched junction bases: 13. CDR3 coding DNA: TGTGCCAGTTATTCTTTCGATAGGACAGGGGATGGCTACACCTTC. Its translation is CASYSFDRTGDGYTF.

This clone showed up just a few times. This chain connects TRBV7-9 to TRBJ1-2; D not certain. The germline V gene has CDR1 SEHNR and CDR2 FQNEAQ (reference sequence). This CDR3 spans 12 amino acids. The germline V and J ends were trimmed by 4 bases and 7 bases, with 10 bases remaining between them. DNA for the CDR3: TGTGCCAGCAGCTCGCGGGAGAGTGGCTACACCTTC. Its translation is CASSSRESGYTF.

CDR3 in amino acids: CASSLQGLETQYF. CDR3 in DNA: TGTGCCAGCAGTTTACAGGGTTTGGAGACCCAGTACTTC. This rearrangement joins TRBV28 to TRBJ2-5; D possibly corresponds to TRBD1 (5 bases). The CDR3 length is 13 residues. Per germline, CDR1 MDHEN and CDR2 SYDVKM. V was shortened by 2 bases and J by 5 bases, with 9 bases between the two germline ends.

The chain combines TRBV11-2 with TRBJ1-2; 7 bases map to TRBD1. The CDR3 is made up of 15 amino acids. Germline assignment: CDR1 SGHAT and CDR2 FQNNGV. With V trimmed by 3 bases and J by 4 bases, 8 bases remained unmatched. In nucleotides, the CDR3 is TGTGCCAGCAGCTTGAGCCAGACAGGGTCCTATGGCTACACCTTC. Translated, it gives CASSLSQTGSYGYTF.

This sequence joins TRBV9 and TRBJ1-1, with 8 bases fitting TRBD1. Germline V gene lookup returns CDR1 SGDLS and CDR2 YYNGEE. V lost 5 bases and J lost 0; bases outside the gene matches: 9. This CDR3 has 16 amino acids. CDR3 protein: CASRPGQGALNTEAFF. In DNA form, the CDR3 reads TGTGCCAGCAGACCAGGGCAGGGGGCATTGAACACTGAAGCTTTCTTT.

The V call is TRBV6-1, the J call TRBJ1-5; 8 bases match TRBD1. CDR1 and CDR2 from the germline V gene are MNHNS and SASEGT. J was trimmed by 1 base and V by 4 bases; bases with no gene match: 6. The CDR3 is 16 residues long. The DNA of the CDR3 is TGTGCCAGCAGTGCCATCGGACAGGGCAGCAATCAGCCCCAGCATTTT. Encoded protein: CASSAIGQGSNQPQHF.

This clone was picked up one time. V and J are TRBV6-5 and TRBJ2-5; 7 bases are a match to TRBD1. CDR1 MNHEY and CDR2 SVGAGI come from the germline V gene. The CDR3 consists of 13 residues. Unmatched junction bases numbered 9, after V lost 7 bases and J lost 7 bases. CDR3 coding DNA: TGTGCCAGCATCGGACAGGTCGGATGGACCCAGTACTTC. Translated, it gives CASIGQVGWTQYF.

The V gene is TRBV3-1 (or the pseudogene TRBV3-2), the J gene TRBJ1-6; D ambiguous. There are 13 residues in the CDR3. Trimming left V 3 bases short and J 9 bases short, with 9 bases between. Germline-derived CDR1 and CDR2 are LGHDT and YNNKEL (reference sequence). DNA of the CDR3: TGTGCCAGCAGCCAGGTGCCGAGTTCACCCCTCCACTTT. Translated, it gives CASSQVPSSPLHF.

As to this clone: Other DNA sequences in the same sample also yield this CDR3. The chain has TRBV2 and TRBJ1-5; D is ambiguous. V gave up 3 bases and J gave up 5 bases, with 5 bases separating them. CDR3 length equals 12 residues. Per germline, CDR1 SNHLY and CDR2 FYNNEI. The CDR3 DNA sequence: TGTGCCAGCAGTGACGGGTATCAGCCCCAGCATTTT. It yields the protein CASSDGYQPQHF. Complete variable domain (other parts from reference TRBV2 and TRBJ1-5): EPEVTQTPSHQVTQMGQEVILRCVPISNHLYFYWYRQILGQKVEFLVSFYNNEISEKSEIFDDQFSVERPDGSNFTLKIRSTKLEDSAMYFCASSDGYQPQHFGDGTRLSIL.

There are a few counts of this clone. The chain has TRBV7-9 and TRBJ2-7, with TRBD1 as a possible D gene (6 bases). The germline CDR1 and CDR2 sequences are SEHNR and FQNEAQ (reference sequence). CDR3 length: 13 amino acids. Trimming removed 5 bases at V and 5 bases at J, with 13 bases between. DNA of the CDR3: TGTGCCAGCAGCCCAACAGGGCCCCACGAGCAGTACTTC. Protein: CASSPTGPHEQYF.

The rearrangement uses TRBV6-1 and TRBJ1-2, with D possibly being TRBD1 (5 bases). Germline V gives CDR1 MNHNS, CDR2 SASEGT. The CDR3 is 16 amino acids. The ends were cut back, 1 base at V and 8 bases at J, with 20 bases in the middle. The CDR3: CASSEDLRGKSRGYTF. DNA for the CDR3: TGTGCCAGCAGTGAAGACCTACGGGGGAAGAGTCGGGGCTACACCTTC.

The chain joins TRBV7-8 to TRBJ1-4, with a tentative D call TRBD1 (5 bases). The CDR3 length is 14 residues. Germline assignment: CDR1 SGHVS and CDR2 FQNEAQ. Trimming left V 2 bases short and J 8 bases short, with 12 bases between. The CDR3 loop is CASSLLGVGEKLFF. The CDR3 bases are TGTGCCAGCAGCTTATTAGGGGTCGGCGAAAAACTGTTTTTT.

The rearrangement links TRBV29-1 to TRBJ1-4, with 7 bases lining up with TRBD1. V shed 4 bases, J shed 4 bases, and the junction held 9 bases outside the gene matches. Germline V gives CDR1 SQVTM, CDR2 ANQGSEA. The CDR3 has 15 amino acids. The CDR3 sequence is CSVALLTGRNEKLFF. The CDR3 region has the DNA TGCAGCGTTGCCCTCTTGACAGGGCGTAATGAAAAACTGTTTTTT.

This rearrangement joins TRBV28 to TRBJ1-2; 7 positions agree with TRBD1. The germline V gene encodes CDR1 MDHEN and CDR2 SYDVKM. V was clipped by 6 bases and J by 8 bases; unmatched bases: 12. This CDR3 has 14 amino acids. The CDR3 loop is CASSLRDSVRGYTF. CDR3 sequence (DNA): TGTGCCAGCAGCCTCCGGGACAGTGTTCGCGGCTACACCTTC.

CDR3 protein: CASSLSSYLTEAFF. The CDR3 bases are TGTGCCAGCAGCTTATCCAGTTACCTCACTGAAGCTTTCTTT. The genes are TRBV7-2 and TRBJ1-1; D not certain. This CDR3 is built from 14 residues. Trimming shortened V by 2 bases and J by 4 bases, and 11 bases separated the two germline ends. Germline values: CDR1 SGHTA, CDR2 FQGNSA.

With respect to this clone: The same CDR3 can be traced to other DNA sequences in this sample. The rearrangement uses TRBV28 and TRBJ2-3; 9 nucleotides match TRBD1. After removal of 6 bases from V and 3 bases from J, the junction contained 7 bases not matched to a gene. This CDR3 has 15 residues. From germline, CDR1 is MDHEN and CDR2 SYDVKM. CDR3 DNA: TGTGCCAGCAGCCTTCCGGGACAGGGAACAGATACGCAGTATTTT. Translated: CASSLPGQGTDTQYF.

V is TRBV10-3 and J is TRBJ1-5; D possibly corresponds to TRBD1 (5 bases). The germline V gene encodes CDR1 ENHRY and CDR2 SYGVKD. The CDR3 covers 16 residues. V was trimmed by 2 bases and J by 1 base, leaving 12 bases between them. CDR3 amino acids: CAISEQVPGSNQPQHF. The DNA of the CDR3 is TGTGCCATCAGTGAGCAGGTCCCAGGGAGCAATCAGCCCCAGCATTTT.

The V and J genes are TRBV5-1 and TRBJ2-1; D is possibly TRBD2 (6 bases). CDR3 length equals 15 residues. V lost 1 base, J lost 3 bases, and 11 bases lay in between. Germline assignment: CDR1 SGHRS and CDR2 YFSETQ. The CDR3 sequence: CASSLFIADYNEQFF. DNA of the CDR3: TGCGCCAGCAGCTTGTTTATAGCGGACTACAATGAGCAGTTCTTC.